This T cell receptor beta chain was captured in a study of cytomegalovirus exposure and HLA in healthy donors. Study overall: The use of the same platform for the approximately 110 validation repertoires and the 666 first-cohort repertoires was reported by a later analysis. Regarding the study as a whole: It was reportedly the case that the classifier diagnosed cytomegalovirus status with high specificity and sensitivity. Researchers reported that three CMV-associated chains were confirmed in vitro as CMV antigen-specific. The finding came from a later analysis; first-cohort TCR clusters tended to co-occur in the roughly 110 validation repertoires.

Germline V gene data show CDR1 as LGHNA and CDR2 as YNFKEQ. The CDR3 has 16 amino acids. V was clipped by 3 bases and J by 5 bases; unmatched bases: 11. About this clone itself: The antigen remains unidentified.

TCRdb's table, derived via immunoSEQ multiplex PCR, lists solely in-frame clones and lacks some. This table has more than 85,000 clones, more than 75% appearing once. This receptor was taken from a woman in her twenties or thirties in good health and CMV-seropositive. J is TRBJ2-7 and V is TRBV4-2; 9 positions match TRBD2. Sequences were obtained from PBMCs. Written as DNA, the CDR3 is TGTGCCAGCAGCCACTCGACCGGGACTAGCTTGAACGAGCAGTACTTC. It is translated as CASSHSTGTSLNEQYF.